The 16 T cell receptor beta chains below were found in one sample sequenced in a study of Ad26.COV2.S vaccination and SARS-CoV-2 variants. This table comes from immunoSEQ multiplex PCR, and its TCRdb copy is limited to in-frame clones, with some not included. The sample has a few hundred thousand clones, around four fifths seen once; the top ten hold around 7%. Described treatment: some 20 received Ad26.COV2.S at low or high dose, single or two shots; 5 received placebo; per-sample allocation not given. Day 63 following the first vaccine or placebo injection was when the samples were taken. Specimen: peripheral blood, collected in a trial of Ad26.COV2.S vaccine versus placebo. The receptor source for this set is a person aged 18 to 65 who received the Ad26.COV2.S COVID-19 vaccine or a placebo.

The chain uses TRBV9 and TRBJ2-1; D is ambiguous. V was shortened by 3 bases and J by 9 bases, with 13 bases between the two germline ends. The CDR3 length is 13 residues. Germline CDR1 SGDLS, CDR2 YYNGEE. CDR3 bases: TGTGCCAGCAGCGGGTCGAATGTAGGTGAGCAGTTCTTC. Translated: CASSGSNVGEQFF.

V is TRBV27 and J is TRBJ2-5; D uncertain. There are 14 residues in the CDR3. The germline gives CDR1 MNHEY, CDR2 SMNVEV (reference sequence). The V gene lost 5 bases and the J gene lost 2 bases, with 12 bases spanning the gap. The CDR3 sequence: CASSVTRLQETQYF. The CDR3 DNA is TGTGCCAGCAGTGTAACAAGGTTGCAAGAGACCCAGTACTTC.

This chain connects TRBV9 to TRBJ1-5, with a tentative D call TRBD1 (5 bases). The CDR3 consists of 13 residues. Looked up from germline, CDR1 is SGDLS and CDR2 is YYNGEE. Trimming removed 5 bases at V and 3 bases at J, with 9 bases between. The CDR3 here is CASSPGNNQPQHF. CDR3 nucleotides: TGTGCCAGCAGTCCAGGGAACAATCAGCCCCAGCATTTT.

This chain connects TRBV18 to TRBJ1-2, with 9 bases lining up with TRBD1. J was trimmed by 8 bases and V by 5 bases; bases with no gene match: 12. CDR1 is KGHSH, CDR2 LQKENI, per germline. The CDR3 spans 15 residues. The CDR3 protein is CASSSLDRGDSGYTF. CDR3 nucleotide sequence: TGTGCCAGCTCATCCTTGGACAGGGGCGACTCGGGCTACACCTTC.

The chain carries TRBV27 and TRBJ1-4; weak D call: TRBD1 (5 bases). The germline V gene has CDR1 MNHEY and CDR2 SMNVEV (reference sequence). The V and J ends lost 5 bases and 12 bases respectively, with 13 bases between them. This CDR3 comprises 12 residues. The CDR3 sequence is CASSPGGRELFF. As DNA, the CDR3 is TGTGCCAGCAGTCCCGGGGGTAGAGAACTGTTTTTT.

J is TRBJ1-4 and V is TRBV7-9; 8 nucleotides match TRBD1. The length of the CDR3 is 15 residues. Trimming took 6 bases from V and 7 from J; bases not matched to a gene: 10. Germline CDR1 and CDR2: SEHNR and FQNEAQ (reference sequence). This CDR3 reads CASSLGAGGIEKLFF. The CDR3 bases are TGTGCCAGCAGTCTGGGGGCAGGGGGCATTGAAAAACTGTTTTTT.

The chain joins TRBV6-5 to TRBJ1-1; 9 bases line up with TRBD1. V trimming: 9 bases; J trimming: 5 bases; junction bases outside the gene matches: 7. CDR1 and CDR2 (germline): MNHEY, SVGAGI. This CDR3 has 13 residues. The CDR3 protein is CASRQGEGTEAFF. CDR3 coding DNA: TGTGCCAGTAGACAGGGGGAGGGAACTGAAGCTTTCTTT.

The rearrangement uses TRBV15 and TRBJ1-2; the D gene is possibly TRBD1 (5 bases). V lost 2 bases, J lost 4 bases, and 20 bases lay in between. This CDR3 is built from 17 residues. Germline V CDR1 and CDR2: LNHNV, YYDKDF (reference sequence). The CDR3 sequence: CATSRPSPRGSSYGYTF. The CDR3 DNA is TGTGCCACCAGCAGACCGTCTCCGCGGGGCTCGAGCTATGGCTACACCTTC.

V is TRBV6-2 or TRBV6-3 and J is TRBJ2-7; D is perhaps TRBD2 (5 bases). The CDR3 is made up of 14 amino acids. Germline CDR1 MNHEY, CDR2 SVGEGT. The ends were cut back, 2 bases at V and 2 bases at J, with 10 bases in the middle. CDR3 coding DNA: TGTGCCAGCAGTTACAACAGACTACCCTACGAGCAGTACTTC. It translates to CASSYNRLPYEQYF.

The rearrangement uses TRBV5-4 and TRBJ2-1; D is unclear. Germline V lookup: CDR1 SGHNT, CDR2 YYREEE (reference sequence). The V end lost 1 base, the J end lost 6 bases, and 8 bases lay between the germline ends. The CDR3 length is 13 residues. In nucleotides, the CDR3 is TGTGCCAGCAGCTTGTTTATGAGCAATGAGCAGTTCTTC. Protein sequence: CASSLFMSNEQFF.

This clone was seen just once. The chain employs TRBV28 and TRBJ2-3, with D perhaps matching TRBD1 or TRBD2 (5 bases each). V was shortened by 6 bases and J by 5 bases, with 12 bases between the two germline ends. CDR3 size: 13 residues. CDR1 is MDHEN and CDR2 is SYDVKM in the germline V gene. The CDR3 DNA is TGTGCCAGCAGCTCGGGGCACAGAGATACGCAGTATTTT. Translation gives CASSSGHRDTQYF.

This clone was picked up one time. The chain is built from TRBV24-1 and TRBJ2-7; no reliable D call. The CDR3 contains 14 residues. CDR1 is KGHDR, CDR2 SFDVKD, per germline. The germline V and J ends were trimmed by 2 bases and 2 bases, with 9 bases remaining between them. The CDR3 protein is CATSDSTSPYEQYF. For the CDR3, the DNA is TGTGCCACCAGTGATTCCACGAGTCCCTACGAGCAGTACTTC.

The V and J genes are TRBV15 and TRBJ2-6, with no clear D. V lost 2 bases and J 0 bases, leaving 8 bases between the germline ends. CDR1 is LNHNV, CDR2 YYDKDF, per germline (reference sequence). The CDR3 length is 16 residues. The CDR3, as DNA: TGTGCCACCAGCAGAACCAGATACTCTGGGGCCAACGTCCTGACTTTC. Protein: CATSRTRYSGANVLTF.

This chain joins TRBV7-9 and TRBJ2-3; D not resolved. Germline CDR1 SEHNR, CDR2 FQNEAQ (reference sequence). CDR3 length equals 12 residues. V lost 0 bases and J lost 6, with 4 bases in between. The CDR3 region has the DNA TGTGCCAGCAGCTTAGCTTGGGATACGCAGTATTTT. It specifies CASSLAWDTQYF.

The chain has TRBV11-3 and TRBJ2-7; no firm D call. The CDR3 extends over 13 amino acids. Trimming left V 1 base short and J 2 bases short, with 6 bases between. CDR1 and CDR2 from the germline V gene are SGHNT and YENEEA. The CDR3 bases are TGTGCCAGCAGCTTAGCCCAGGCCTACGAGCAGTACTTC. Amino acid sequence: CASSLAQAYEQYF.

The chain recombines TRBV19 with TRBJ2-1; D gene unclear. CDR1 and CDR2 (germline): LNHDA, SQIVND (reference sequence). This CDR3 spans 13 amino acids. Trimming shortened V by 4 bases and J by 8 bases, and 12 bases separated the two germline ends. The CDR3 here is CASSRSSSDEQFF. CDR3 DNA sequence: TGTGCCAGTAGTAGGAGCTCCTCCGATGAGCAGTTCTTC.